The rows below give T cell receptor beta chains drawn from one sample of a study of T cells in Graves' hyperthyroidism and ophthalmopathy. A single record per CDR3 protein comes from TCRdb applying MiXCR to the multiplex PCR reads. The table lists some 560,000 distinct CDR3 sequences, around 16% of them singletons, with under 8% in the top ten. Input material: blood. The receptors here all came from a woman in her twenties or thirties with Graves' hyperthyroidism. CDR3s include the opening cysteine and the closing phenylalanine or tryptophan. The D gene is left open where the match is weak. Not all rows give a size; the values are once, few, many and, for expanded clones, a class.

TRBV18,.,TRBJ2-7,few,TGTGCCAGCTCACCACCCTCCAGCCAAGCGAGGGAGCAGTACTTC,CASSPPSSQAREQYF
TRBV28,.,TRBJ1-5,.,TGTGCCAGCAGTTCATCGACAGGCTATAGCAATCAGCCCCAGCATTTT,CASSSSTGYSNQPQHF
TRBV7-9,TRBD1,TRBJ2-5,few,TGTGCCAGCAGCTCAGGGACAGGTTCAGAGACCCAGTACTTC,CASSSGTGSETQYF
TRBV6-1,.,TRBJ2-7,many,TGTGCCAGCAGTCCTAGGGGGGTGTCCTTAGGGGCCCACGAGCAGTACTTC,CASSPRGVSLGAHEQYF
TRBV27,.,TRBJ2-2,few,TGTGCCAGCAGTTTAGACTTCACCGGGGAGCTGTTTTTT,CASSLDFTGELFF
TRBV30,.,TRBJ2-1,many,TGTGCCTGGATACCGGGACTTTCCTACAATGAGCAGTTCTTC,CAWIPGLSYNEQFF
TRBV5-1,TRBD2,TRBJ2-1,.,TGCGCCAGCAGCTTCACCGGGACTAGCGGTTACAATGAGCAGTTCTTC,CASSFTGTSGYNEQFF
TRBV20-1,TRBD1,TRBJ1-4,.,TGCAGTGCTAGCGAGACAGGGCGCAGTGAAAAACTGTTTTTT,CSASETGRSEKLFF
TRBV9,.,TRBJ1-2,.,TGTGCCAGCAAGTCGACCCCCTATGGCTACACCTTC,CASKSTPYGYTF
TRBV12-3/TRBV12-4,.,TRBJ2-2,many,TGTGCCAGCAGTACACATTCCGCTTCAACCGGGGAGCTGTTTTTT,CASSTHSASTGELFF
TRBV4-3,TRBD2,TRBJ2-2,.,TGCGCCAGCAGCCAATTCCTAGCGGGAGTTTCCGGGGAGCTGTTTTTT,CASSQFLAGVSGELFF
TRBV7-3,.,TRBJ1-1,.,TGTGCCAGCAGCCCAACCCCATGGGATGTTGAAGCTTTCTTT,CASSPTPWDVEAFF
TRBV12-3/TRBV12-4,.,TRBJ1-4,many,TGTGCCAGCAGTTTTTATGCGGAAAAACTGTTTTTT,CASSFYAEKLFF
TRBV6-1,TRBD2,TRBJ2-2,many,TGTGCCAGCACCCAGACTAGCGGGAAGGGGAACACCGGGGAGCTGTTTTTT,CASTQTSGKGNTGELFF
TRBV5-1,.,TRBJ1-6,.,TGTGCCAGCAGCCCCGGTGGGATGCTCTCCTATAATTCACCCCTCCACTTT,CASSPGGMLSYNSPLHF
TRBV6-1,TRBD2,TRBJ2-3,many,TGTGCCAGCAGCGGGGGGAAGCTAGCGGGAGTGGCAGATACGCAGTATTTT,CASSGGKLAGVADTQYF
TRBV6-1,.,TRBJ2-1,many,TGTGCCAGCAGTTCCGCAACTAGAGGCAATGAGCAGTTCTTC,CASSSATRGNEQFF
TRBV12-3/TRBV12-4,.,TRBJ2-1,many,TGTGCCAGCAGCCCCAGGGACCGCTCCGGCAGTGAGCAGTTCTTC,CASSPRDRSGSEQFF
TRBV10-3,.,TRBJ2-2,few,TGTGCCATCAAGGGACCCAACACCGGGGAGCTGTTTTTT,CAIKGPNTGELFF
TRBV12-3/TRBV12-4,TRBD1,TRBJ1-1,many,TGTGCCAGCAGTATCGACAGGGCTAACACTGAAGCTTTCTTT,CASSIDRANTEAFF
TRBV6-1,.,TRBJ1-2,many,TGTGCCAGCAGTGAGAGCCAGGGAGGTGGCTACACCTTC,CASSESQGGGYTF
TRBV6-2/TRBV6-3,TRBD2,TRBJ2-5,many,TGTGCCAGCAGTGACTATCAGCGGGGACAGTACTTC,CASSDYQRGQYF
TRBV4-1,.,TRBJ2-7,few,TGCGCCAGCAGCCCTCCTGGGACGGGCCTCTCCGAGCAGTACTTC,CASSPPGTGLSEQYF
TRBV7-3,TRBD2,TRBJ2-3,many,TGTGCCAGCAGCTTTGAAGGGAGGGGCACAGATACGCAGTATTTT,CASSFEGRGTDTQYF
TRBV6-9,.,TRBJ1-1,.,TGTGCCAGCAGTTACACAGGGAGCGCTGAAGCTTTCTTT,CASSYTGSAEAFF
TRBV20-1,.,TRBJ1-1,many,TGCAGTGCGGATGGACCAATCGGTGCGAACACTGAAGCTTTCTTT,CSADGPIGANTEAFF
TRBV6-5,TRBD2,TRBJ2-2,few,TGTGCCAGCAGTTACTATTTAGCGGGAGGGGCGAACACCGGGGAGCTGTTTTTT,CASSYYLAGGANTGELFF
TRBV6-1,.,TRBJ1-2,many,TGTGCCAGCAGTGAACAACGGGGGCCAGTCGCTAACTATGGCTACACCTTC,CASSEQRGPVANYGYTF
TRBV5-8,TRBD2,TRBJ2-5,many,TGTGCCAGCAGCTGGGGTGGGACTAGCGCCTCGGGAGAGACCCAGTACTTC,CASSWGGTSASGETQYF
TRBV20-1,.,TRBJ1-2,few,TGCAGTGCTAGAGATCTCCAGGGGTCTTATGGCTACACCTTC,CSARDLQGSYGYTF
TRBV27,.,TRBJ2-1,few,TGTGCCAGCAGTGACGATGTTGGGGTTGGGTGGAATGAGCAGTTCTTC,CASSDDVGVGWNEQFF
TRBV24-1,TRBD1,TRBJ2-1,.,TGTGCCACCAGTGAGGAGACAGGGTCGATAGATGAGCAGTTCTTC,CATSEETGSIDEQFF
TRBV5-1,.,TRBJ1-4,few,TGCGCCAGCAGCTTTTACTCAACTAATGAAAAACTGTTTTTT,CASSFYSTNEKLFF
TRBV27,TRBD1,TRBJ2-7,many,TGTGCCAGCAGCCCCGGACAGGGCCCCTCCTACGAGCAGTACTTC,CASSPGQGPSYEQYF
TRBV7-7,.,TRBJ2-5,many,TGTGCCAGCAGCTTGAGACTCCAAGAGACCCAGTACTTC,CASSLRLQETQYF
TRBV7-9,TRBD1,TRBJ2-7,few,TGTGCCAGCAGCTTAGGTGCAGGGACAGGGGGCTACGAGCAGTACTTC,CASSLGAGTGGYEQYF
TRBV4-1,TRBD1,TRBJ2-1,few,TGCGCCAGCAGCCAGTCACAGGGGGTCTACAATGAGCAGTTCTTC,CASSQSQGVYNEQFF
TRBV7-3,TRBD2,TRBJ2-1,many,TGTGCCAGCAGCTTATTAGCGGGGAGCTCCTACAATGAGCAGTTCTTC,CASSLLAGSSYNEQFF
TRBV27,TRBD2,TRBJ2-1,.,TGTGCCAGCAGTCAGATAGCGGGAGGGCACGATGAGCAGTTCTTC,CASSQIAGGHDEQFF
TRBV11-2,TRBD1,TRBJ2-7,.,TGTGCCAGCAGCCCGGGACAGGCCCTCGAGCAGTACTTC,CASSPGQALEQYF